These 4 T cell receptor beta chains share one sample of origin, sequenced in a study of regulatory T cells in long-lasting Graves disease (dated by TCRdb to 2020 to 2022). The time point tag for this specimen amounts to: newly diagnosed GD, antithyroid drugs for less than 3 months. For both TCR sequencing and RNA sequencing, RNA was extracted from PBMCs in TRIzol. The library was made by multiplex PCR. Sequencing took place on an Illumina HiSeq 4000. CDR3 regions were amplified by Arm-PCR with iRepertoire HTBI primers to construct TCR beta libraries. The raw public data were reprocessed by TCRdb itself: fastp quality trimming at Q25, MiXCR clonotype calling, in-frame beta chains only. All rows with the same CDR3 protein become a single entry with the most common DNA and genes. The sample table contains about 220,000 distinct CDR3 sequences; only one count was recorded for roughly a fifth of them. The top ten constitute 10% to 15% of the sample.

In addition, the sample was reused for a study of T cells in Graves' hyperthyroidism and ophthalmopathy.

Material: peripheral blood mononuclear cells (PBMCs), obtained at new diagnosis, from a patient treated with antithyroid drugs. These receptors came from a woman aged 30 to 39 with Graves disease. Donor details come from another sample of the same person, matched by shared clones.

This clonotype was picked up many times. The rearrangement links TRBV6-5 to TRBJ1-2; D is unresolved. Per the germline V gene, CDR1 is MNHEY and CDR2 is SVGAGI. V was cut by 2 bases and J by 3 bases, with 10 bases left in between. The CDR3 extends over 14 amino acids. The CDR3 coding sequence is TGTGCCAGCAGTTACAGGCAGGAGGACTATGGCTACACCTTC. Translation: CASSYRQEDYGYTF.

The table lists this clonotype with many counts. V gene TRBV5-1 combines with J gene TRBJ1-4; a weak D match, TRBD1 (5 bases). V dropped 4 bases and J dropped 3 bases, with 13 bases sitting between them. Per germline, CDR1 SGHRS and CDR2 YFSETQ. CDR3 length equals 15 residues. The CDR3 nucleotides are TGCGCCAGCAGCACCGGGACGATGGCTAATGAAAAACTGTTTTTT. Protein product: CASSTGTMANEKLFF. Full variable domain (remainder filled in from reference TRBV5-1 and TRBJ1-4): KAGVTQTPRYLIKTRGQQVTLSCSPISGHRSVSWYQQTPGQGLQFLFEYFSETQRNKGNFPGRFSGRQFSNSRSEMNVSTLELGDSALYLCASSTGTMANEKLFFGSGTQLSVL.

This clonotype has a count of ten or more. V is TRBV4-1 and J is TRBJ1-1; tentative D call: TRBD1 (5 bases). Germline assignment: CDR1 MGHRA and CDR2 YSYEKL. This CDR3 contains 16 residues. V was shortened by 6 bases and J by 5 bases, with 22 bases between the two germline ends. The CDR3 DNA sequence: TGCGCCAGCAGATCGACAGAGCGCCTCAATTCTACTGAAGCTTTCTTT. It yields the protein CASRSTERLNSTEAFF.

The chain couples TRBV28 to TRBJ2-5; weak D call: TRBD2 (6 bases). V was shortened by 5 bases and J by 5 bases, with 18 bases between the two germline ends. The CDR3 runs 15 residues. Germline V gives CDR1 MDHEN, CDR2 SYDVKM. The CDR3 DNA reads TGTGCCAGCAGTCCCATAGCGGTTCTGGGGGAGACCCAGTACTTC. It codes for CASSPIAVLGETQYF.